This TCR beta chain derives from a study of T cells in Graves' hyperthyroidism and ophthalmopathy. Study results and limitations: The blood repertoire included most of the expanded thyroid clonotypes above 0.001.

The TCR beta CDR3 regions underwent amplification using RNA transcripts as the source. First-round RT-PCR of the TCR CDR3 relied on the HTBI primer set. TCRdb itself ran the multiplex PCR reads through MiXCR, one entry per CDR3 protein. The table records hundreds of thousands of distinct CDR3 sequences, more than 15% of them present only once. On this clonotype itself: Antigen unknown.

This receptor was identified in a woman aged 40 to 50 with Graves' ophthalmopathy. Sequencing input: blood.

CDR3 nucleotide sequence: TGTGCCAGCAGTTTAGCTGGTTCAGCTAACTATGGCTACACCTTC. This encodes CASSLAGSANYGYTF. V gene TRBV12-3 or TRBV12-4 combines with J gene TRBJ1-2, with D unclear. With 0 bases removed from V and 0 bases from J, the gap between germline ends came to 8 bases. This CDR3 spans 15 amino acids.